These T cell receptor beta chains were read from a single sample in a study of cytomegalovirus exposure and HLA in healthy donors. TCRdb's copy holds only in-frame clones and misses some; the assay was immunoSEQ multiplex PCR. This table holds 200,000 or so clones, about four fifths found once. Sample: PBMCs. The receptor source for this set is a boy between 10 and 17 years old in good health and CMV-seronegative. CDR3s include the opening cysteine and the closing phenylalanine or tryptophan.

TRBV9 CASSLSSGRAGEQFF
TRBV5-6 CASSLATGGPEAFF
TRBV9 CASSALRTGGEKLFF
TRBV7-2 CASRTSRGSTDTQYF
TRBV27 CASSLSVGEQFF
TRBV11-2 CASSTHRGQFAGELFF
TRBV6-1 CASSELAGSEADTQYF
TRBV7-2 CASRNPFRGTEAFF
TRBV7-9 CASSLAMGLDTGELFF
TRBV19 CASKLRQGWHEQYF
TRBV9 CASSVRTGGKETQYF
TRBV2 CASSVLTDTQYF
TRBV7-2 CASSPGGGREGQYEQYF
TRBV19 CASSIDLGRDTQYF
TRBV7-7 CASSREPSSYNEQFF
TRBV5-6 CASSFRGAQANYGYTF
TRBV7-8 CASSQQDTQYF
TRBV27 CASNSRAGRSYEQYF
TRBV13 CASSTFGQGSSGNTIYF
TRBV4-2 CASSQVKGLSGNTIYF
TRBV13 CASSLGPGFAYNEQFF
TRBV27 CASSWGVGTGAGETQYF
TRBV7-9 CASSLGAGELFF
TRBV30 CAWSRSLAGETQYF
TRBV11-1 CASSLGAGGTGELFF
TRBV11-2 CASRLGREAGNTIYF
TRBV6-5 CASRATGGAGNTIYF
TRBV19 CASSPRTSGIHSTGELFF
TRBV4-2 CASSKTSRPEELFF
TRBV5-6 CASSFGVGGTEAFF
TRBV18 CASSPIGLAGAYEQYF
TRBV29-1 CSVEAGTGGTAGANVLTF
TRBV4-1 CASSQGLLYSGANVLTF
TRBV6-1 CASSAKLGTEQYF
TRBV7-6 CASSLLVGNTEAFF
TRBV28 CASKSGGPYYEQYF
TRBV28 CASSFLPQAPRSPLHF